The source of this TCR beta chain is a study of human T cells and chemical hapten exposure. Study-level results: Expanded TCRs clustered into significantly more large CDR3 similarity groups than controls, the analysis revealed.

Time point reported: pre-sensitization, week 0. Treatment noted: therapeutic diphenylcyclopropenone sensitization with weekly scalp DPC. This CDR3 is built from 13 residues. V dropped 3 bases and J dropped 0 bases, with 4 bases sitting between them. CDR1 MNHEY and CDR2 SMNVEV come from the germline V gene (reference sequence). TCRdb recomputed calls from the RACE reads with MiXCR, one row per CDR3 protein. The sample carries around 260,000 distinct CDR3 sequences, more than 6.5% recorded once. On this clonotype itself: Antigen unknown.

The source was whole blood, collected in connection with sensitization to the hapten diphenylcyclopropenone (DPC). V gene TRBV27 combines with J gene TRBJ2-3; D unresolved. This sequence was found in a woman aged 40 to 55 with alopecia areata. Some clones in this sample may be carry-over from other donors' samples. CDR3 region: CASSFKSTDTQYF. In DNA form, the CDR3 reads TGTGCCAGCAGTTTCAAAAGCACAGATACGCAGTATTTT.